This TCR beta chain derives from a study of immune cell composition in non-small cell lung cancer. Looking at the study overall: Tumours were mainly lung adenocarcinoma or squamous cell carcinoma.

To note about this clone: The antigen remains unidentified.

Measured with immunoSEQ multiplex PCR; TCRdb has only the in-frame clones, and not every one. In the table there are about 2,900 clones, about 78% of which are singletons. Germline-derived CDR1 and CDR2 are SGHRS and YFSETQ. CDR3 length: 14 amino acids. V lost 4 bases and J lost 5, with 14 bases in between. General study results and limits: Squamous carcinomas (roughly 80%) more often had tumour-associated clones >0.5% than adenocarcinomas (roughly 33%). Smoking pack-years did not significantly correlate with tumour TCR-beta clonality.

V usage is TRBV5-1 and J usage is TRBJ2-3, with D maybe TRBD2 (5 bases). The origin of this receptor is a human donor with non-small cell lung cancer. The material sequenced was lung tumor tissue. The CDR3 DNA reads as TGCGCCAGCAGCCGCGGAGAGGAGGTAGATACGCAGTATTTT. Protein sequence: CASSRGEEVDTQYF.